These 25 T cell receptor beta chains originate from one sample sequenced in a study of blood T cell repertoires in COVID-19 (dated by TCRdb to the early 2020s). The method was the immunoSEQ multiplex PCR assay. TCRdb holds this immuneACCESS table with in-frame rearrangements only. Some clones are missing; in checked studies, unresolved V genes explain under half, and the rest has no known cause. The sample has a few hundred thousand clones on record, over 75% of them singletons. The top ten clones comprise 4% to 6% of the sample. The sequencing input was peripheral blood. These receptors came from a middle-aged man with active or convalescent COVID-19.

The V and J genes are TRBV12-3 or TRBV12-4 and TRBJ1-1; perhaps TRBD1 as D (6 bases). The CDR3 is made up of 13 amino acids. Trimming left V 0 bases short and J 4 bases short, with 6 bases between. CDR3 residues: CASSLAGGTEAFF. CDR3 coding DNA: TGTGCCAGCAGTTTAGCAGGGGGCACTGAAGCTTTCTTT.

The chain joins TRBV10-1 to TRBJ2-7; TRBD2 aligns across 7 bases. The CDR3 is 16 amino acids. Germline V CDR1 and CDR2: WNHNN, SYGVQD (reference sequence). The V segment lost 7 bases and the J segment 4 bases; nucleotides outside the gene matches: 16. CDR3: CASIEEGGRSPYEQYF. CDR3 coding DNA: TGCGCCAGCATCGAAGAGGGAGGGCGCTCCCCTTACGAGCAGTACTTC.

This clone is a singleton in its sample. The chain uses TRBV6-4 and TRBJ2-2, with 8 positions matching TRBD2. The V gene's germline CDR1 is MRHNA and CDR2 SNTAGT. The CDR3 runs 15 residues. The V segment lost 6 bases and the J segment 5 bases; nucleotides outside the gene matches: 8. For the CDR3, the DNA is TGTGCCAGCAGCGTACCAGCGGGGGTGACCGGGGAGCTGTTTTTT. Encoded protein: CASSVPAGVTGELFF.

The rearrangement uses TRBV4-1 and TRBJ2-1, with TRBD2 matching 8 bases. The CDR3 sequence is 17 residues long. Trimming cost V 0 bases and J 4 bases; bases outside gene matches: 8. The V gene's germline CDR1 is MGHRA and CDR2 YSYEKL. CDR3 sequence: CASSQDGSGGGYNEQFF. The CDR3 coding sequence is TGCGCCAGCAGCCAAGACGGCTCGGGAGGGGGGTACAATGAGCAGTTCTTC.

A single count supports this clone. This chain links TRBV10-3 with TRBJ2-2; TRBD2 is a possible D gene (6 bases). Trimming shortened V by 4 bases and J by 4 bases, and 13 bases separated the two germline ends. The CDR3 length is 15 residues. The germline gives CDR1 ENHRY, CDR2 SYGVKD. CDR3 nucleotide sequence: TGTGCCATCAGTGCGTCGGGAGTGGTCACCGGGGAGCTGTTTTTT. Protein product: CAISASGVVTGELFF.

This chain joins TRBV5-1 and TRBJ1-2; no clear D gene. CDR1 and CDR2 from the germline V gene are SGHRS and YFSETQ. Between the trimmed V and J ends, which lost 0 bases and 4 bases, there was a span of 13 bases. The CDR3 contains 15 residues. In nucleotides, the CDR3 is TGCGCCAGCAGCTTGGGGTTCTCGAGTGGCTATGGCTACACCTTC. Amino acid sequence: CASSLGFSSGYGYTF.

This clone came up once. This chain connects TRBV4-2 to TRBJ2-1; 7 bases map to TRBD2. After removal of 1 base from V and 0 bases from J, the junction contained 12 bases not matched to a gene. Germline V gene lookup returns CDR1 LGHNA and CDR2 YNFKEQ. The CDR3 extends over 19 amino acids. CDR3 DNA sequence: TGTGCCAGCAGCCAAGGGTCTAGCGGTGTCCTCAGCTCCTACAATGAGCAGTTCTTC. Translating it yields CASSQGSSGVLSSYNEQFF.

This chain links TRBV11-2 with TRBJ2-7, with D maybe TRBD2 (6 bases). V dropped 0 bases and J dropped 7 bases, with 7 bases sitting between them. Per germline, CDR1 SGHAT and CDR2 FQNNGV. The CDR3 is 12 amino acids. The CDR3 spells CASSLDGSEQYF. The CDR3 DNA sequence: TGTGCCAGCAGCTTAGACGGGAGTGAGCAGTACTTC.

This clone came up a few times. The chain combines TRBV27 with TRBJ1-1; a weak D match, TRBD1 (5 bases). The germline gives CDR1 MNHEY, CDR2 SMNVEV (reference sequence). V was shortened by 2 bases and J by 4 bases, with 14 bases between the two germline ends. The length of the CDR3 is 15 residues. The CDR3, as DNA: TGTGCCAGCAGTTTAACGCGGGGCGCGGGCACTGAAGCTTTCTTT. Protein sequence: CASSLTRGAGTEAFF.

The gene calls are TRBV5-1 and TRBJ2-7; D is perhaps TRBD1 (5 bases). Germline V gene lookup returns CDR1 SGHRS and CDR2 YFSETQ. The CDR3 contains 15 residues. Deletions cut 0 bases from V and 3 bases from J, with 13 bases between. The DNA for the CDR3 is TGCGCCAGCAGCTTGGCCTCAAGGACATACTACGAGCAGTACTTC. Translation gives CASSLASRTYYEQYF.

The chain has TRBV11-2 and TRBJ1-1; D remains ambiguous. CDR3 length: 15 amino acids. Trimming took off 5 bases at V and 4 bases at J, with 17 bases between the two ends. CDR1 SGHAT and CDR2 FQNNGV come from the germline V gene. DNA of the CDR3: TGTGCCAGCAGCCCCCTGCGAGGGAGAGGCACTGAAGCTTTCTTT. Residues: CASSPLRGRGTEAFF.

This rearrangement joins TRBV7-9 to TRBJ1-2; TRBD1 is a possible D gene (6 bases). This CDR3 region has 14 residues. V lost 4 bases, J lost 6 bases, and 15 bases lay in between. Germline assignment: CDR1 SEHNR and CDR2 FQNEAQ (reference sequence). Written as DNA, the CDR3 is TGTGCCAGCAGCTGGGACATCCTAGGGCATGGCTACACCTTC. This gives the protein CASSWDILGHGYTF.

V gene TRBV27 combines with J gene TRBJ2-1, with TRBD1 as a possible D gene (6 bases). The CDR3 is 15 residues long. Trimming left V 6 bases short and J 10 bases short, with 22 bases between. CDR1 and CDR2 from the germline V gene are MNHEY and SMNVEV (reference sequence). The CDR3, as DNA: TGTGCCAGCAGCCCTTCAGGGGCCCTGAGTGGGGAGCAGTTCTTC. Protein: CASSPSGALSGEQFF.

This clone was picked up one time. The chain links TRBV4-1 to TRBJ1-1; 8 bases map to TRBD1. The CDR3 totals 15 residues. J was trimmed by 5 bases and V by 5 bases; bases with no gene match: 10. Germline values: CDR1 MGHRA, CDR2 YSYEKL. The CDR3 loop reads CASSIGDRLRTEAFF. The CDR3 nucleotides read TGCGCCAGCAGCATTGGGGACAGGCTGAGGACTGAAGCTTTCTTT.

The chain recombines TRBV5-5 with TRBJ2-7; no definite D call. The germline V and J ends were trimmed by 5 bases and 0 bases, with 9 bases remaining between them. The CDR3 consists of 13 residues. The germline V gene has CDR1 SGHKS and CDR2 YYEKEE (reference sequence). In DNA form, the CDR3 reads TGTGCCAGCAGTCAGGTGAGCTCCTACGAGCAGTACTTC. It specifies CASSQVSSYEQYF.

This rearrangement joins TRBV28 to TRBJ1-1; 7 nucleotides line up with TRBD1. The CDR3 contains 14 residues. V was clipped by 4 bases and J by 5 bases; unmatched bases: 7. CDR1 and CDR2 from the germline V gene are MDHEN and SYDVKM. The DNA of the CDR3 is TGTGCCAGCAGTTCGCAGGGGGTATATACTGAAGCTTTCTTT. This gives the protein CASSSQGVYTEAFF.

This rearrangement joins TRBV6-4 to TRBJ2-2; possible D gene TRBD1, 6 bases. CDR1 and CDR2 from the germline V gene are MRHNA and SNTAGT. The CDR3 has 15 residues. The V and J ends lost 6 bases and 6 bases respectively, with 17 bases between them. The CDR3 spells CASSARPSGAGELFF. The CDR3 bases are TGTGCCAGCAGCGCGCGCCCTTCAGGGGCCGGGGAGCTGTTTTTT.

The V gene is TRBV7-8, the J gene TRBJ1-3; possible D gene TRBD1, 5 bases. The CDR3 has 15 amino acids. Germline V CDR1 and CDR2: SGHVS, FQNEAQ. V lost 2 bases to trimming and J lost 4 bases, with 12 bases between them. The CDR3, as DNA: TGTGCCAGCAGCTTAAGCCAGGGCAGGGGAAACACCATATATTTT. Its protein is CASSLSQGRGNTIYF.

The chain has TRBV5-6 and TRBJ2-1; 8 bases map to TRBD2. The CDR3 has 14 amino acids. V shed 4 bases, J shed 6 bases, and the junction held 6 bases outside the gene matches. Germline loops: CDR1 SGHDT, CDR2 YYEEEE. CDR3 nucleotide sequence: TGTGCCAGCAGCCTCTGGACTAGCCTCAATGAGCAGTTCTTC. This codes for CASSLWTSLNEQFF. The full variable domain, with the rest looked up from reference TRBV5-6 and TRBJ2-1, is DAGVTQSPTHLIKTRGQQVTLRCSPKSGHDTVSWYQQALGQGPQFIFQYYEEEERQRGNFPDRFSGHQFPNYSSELNVNALLLGDSALYLCASSLWTSLNEQFFGPGTRLTVL.

The genes are TRBV7-7 and TRBJ2-2, with 9 bases lining up with TRBD1. This CDR3 is 14 amino acids long. Germline CDR1 SSHAT, CDR2 FNYEAQ (reference sequence). V was clipped by 5 bases and J by 4 bases; unmatched bases: 2. The CDR3, as DNA: TGTGCCAGCAGCAAGGGACAGGGCACCGGGGAGCTGTTTTTT. Amino acids: CASSKGQGTGELFF.

This rearrangement joins TRBV18 to TRBJ2-5; possibly TRBD1 for D (6 bases). V was shortened by 4 bases and J by 3 bases, with 9 bases between the two germline ends. The CDR3 consists of 13 residues. The germline gives CDR1 KGHSH, CDR2 LQKENI. The DNA for the CDR3 is TGTGCCAGCTCACTCCGGGACAAAGAGACCCAGTACTTC. The encoded protein is CASSLRDKETQYF.

The rearrangement joins TRBV5-4 to TRBJ2-1; TRBD2 matches 8 bases. Germline V lookup: CDR1 SGHNT, CDR2 YYREEE (reference sequence). V gave up 1 base and J gave up 4 bases; unmatched junction bases: 4. CDR3 length equals 15 residues. CDR3 coding DNA: TGTGCCAGCAGCTTGCCAACTAGCGGTTACAATGAGCAGTTCTTC. Its protein product is CASSLPTSGYNEQFF.

The sample holds a few counts of this clone. The CDR3 region is CASSQTDLSYNEQFF. The CDR3 region has the DNA TGTGCCAGCAGCCAAACAGACCTCTCCTACAATGAGCAGTTCTTC. The chain has TRBV3-1 (or the pseudogene TRBV3-2) and TRBJ2-1; D remains unclear. Germline CDR1 reads LGHDT; CDR2 reads YNNKEL (reference sequence). Trimming took 2 bases from V and 0 from J, leaving 8 bases between them. The CDR3 consists of 15 residues.

The chain has TRBV7-2 and TRBJ2-7; 12 bases are a match to TRBD2. V was clipped by 5 bases and J by 3 bases; unmatched bases: 5. This CDR3 comprises 15 residues. Looked up from germline, CDR1 is SGHTA and CDR2 is FQGNSA. CDR3 residues: CASSPRGLAGYEQYF. The CDR3 coding sequence is TGTGCCAGCAGCCCACGGGGACTAGCGGGCTACGAGCAGTACTTC.

The CDR3 coding sequence is TGTGCCAGTAGTATGCTTGAGGCTAACACTGAAGCTTTCTTT. Translation gives CASSMLEANTEAFF. The V call is TRBV19, the J call TRBJ1-1; D call uncertain. Germline CDR1 and CDR2: LNHDA and SQIVND (reference sequence). The CDR3 is 14 amino acids. V dropped 3 bases and J dropped 2 bases, with 10 bases sitting between them.